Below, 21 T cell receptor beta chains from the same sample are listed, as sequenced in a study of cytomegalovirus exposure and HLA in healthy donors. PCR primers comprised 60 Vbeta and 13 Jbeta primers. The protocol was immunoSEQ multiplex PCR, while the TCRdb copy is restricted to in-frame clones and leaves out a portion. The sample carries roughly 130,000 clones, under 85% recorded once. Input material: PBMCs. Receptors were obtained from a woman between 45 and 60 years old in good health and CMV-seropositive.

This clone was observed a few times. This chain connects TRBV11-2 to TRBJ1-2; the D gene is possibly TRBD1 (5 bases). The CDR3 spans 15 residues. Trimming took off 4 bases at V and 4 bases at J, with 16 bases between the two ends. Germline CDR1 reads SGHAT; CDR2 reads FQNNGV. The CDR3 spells CASSSTADSVYGYTF. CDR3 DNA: TGTGCCAGCAGCTCCACCGCCGACAGCGTCTATGGCTACACCTTC.

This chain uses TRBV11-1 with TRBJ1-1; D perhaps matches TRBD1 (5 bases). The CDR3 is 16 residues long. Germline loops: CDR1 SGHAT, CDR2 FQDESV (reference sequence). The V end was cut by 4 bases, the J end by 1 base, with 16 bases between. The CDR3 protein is CASSSPQGGRNTEAFF. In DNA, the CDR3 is TGTGCCAGCAGCTCCCCGCAGGGAGGCAGGAACACTGAAGCTTTCTTT.

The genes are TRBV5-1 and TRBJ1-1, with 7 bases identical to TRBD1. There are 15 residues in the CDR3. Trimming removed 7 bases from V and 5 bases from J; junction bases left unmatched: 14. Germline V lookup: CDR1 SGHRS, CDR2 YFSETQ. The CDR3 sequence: CASRLKGATMTEAFF. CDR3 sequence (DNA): TGCGCCAGCCGACTCAAGGGGGCGACGATGACTGAAGCTTTCTTT.

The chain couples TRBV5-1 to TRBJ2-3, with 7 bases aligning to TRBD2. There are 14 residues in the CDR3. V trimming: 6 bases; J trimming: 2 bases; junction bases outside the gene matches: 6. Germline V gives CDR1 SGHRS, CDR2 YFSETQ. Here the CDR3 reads CASTISGYTDTQYF. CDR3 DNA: TGCGCCAGCACGATTAGCGGGTACACAGATACGCAGTATTTT.

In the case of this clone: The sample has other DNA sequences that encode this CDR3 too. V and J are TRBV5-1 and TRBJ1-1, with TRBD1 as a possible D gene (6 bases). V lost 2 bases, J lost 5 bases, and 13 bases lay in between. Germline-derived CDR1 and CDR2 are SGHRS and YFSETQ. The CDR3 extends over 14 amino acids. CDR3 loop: CASSFQGLGTEAFF. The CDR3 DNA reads TGCGCCAGCAGCTTCCAGGGGCTTGGGACTGAAGCTTTCTTT.

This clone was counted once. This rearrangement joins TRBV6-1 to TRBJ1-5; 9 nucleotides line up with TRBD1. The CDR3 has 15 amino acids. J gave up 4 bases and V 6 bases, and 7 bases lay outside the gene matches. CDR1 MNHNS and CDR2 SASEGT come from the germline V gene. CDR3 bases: TGTGCCAGCAGCTACAGGGGGCACGGGAATCAGCCCCAGCATTTT. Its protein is CASSYRGHGNQPQHF.

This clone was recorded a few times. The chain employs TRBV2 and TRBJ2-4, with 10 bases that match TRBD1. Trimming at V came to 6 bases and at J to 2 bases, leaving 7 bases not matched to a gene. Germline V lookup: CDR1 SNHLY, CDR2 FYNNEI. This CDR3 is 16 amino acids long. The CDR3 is CASSATGGKTKNIQYF. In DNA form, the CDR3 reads TGTGCCAGCAGCGCGACAGGGGGCAAGACCAAAAACATTCAGTACTTC.

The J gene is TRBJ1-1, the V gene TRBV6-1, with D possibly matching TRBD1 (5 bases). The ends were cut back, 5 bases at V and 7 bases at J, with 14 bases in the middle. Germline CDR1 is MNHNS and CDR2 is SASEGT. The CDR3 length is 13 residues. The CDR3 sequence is CASSSTGSGEAFF. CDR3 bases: TGTGCCAGCAGTTCTACAGGCTCCGGTGAAGCTTTCTTT.

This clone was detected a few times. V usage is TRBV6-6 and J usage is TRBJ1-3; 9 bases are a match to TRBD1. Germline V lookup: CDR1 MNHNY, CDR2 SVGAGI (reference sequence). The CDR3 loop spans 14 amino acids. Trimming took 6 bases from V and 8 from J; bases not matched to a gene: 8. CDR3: CASSPDRGKDTIYF. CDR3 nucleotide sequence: TGTGCCAGCAGCCCTGACAGGGGGAAGGACACCATATATTTT.

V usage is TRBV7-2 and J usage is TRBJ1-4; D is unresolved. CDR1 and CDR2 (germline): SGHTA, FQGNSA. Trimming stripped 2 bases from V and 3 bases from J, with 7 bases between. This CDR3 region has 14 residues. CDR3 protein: CASSLTGANEKLFF. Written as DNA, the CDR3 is TGTGCCAGCAGCTTAACGGGTGCTAATGAAAAACTGTTTTTT.

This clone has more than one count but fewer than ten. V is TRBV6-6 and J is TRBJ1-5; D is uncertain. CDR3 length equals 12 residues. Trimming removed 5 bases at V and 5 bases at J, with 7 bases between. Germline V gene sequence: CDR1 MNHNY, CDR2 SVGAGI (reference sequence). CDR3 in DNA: TGTGCCAGCAGTGTGGCAGATCAGCCCCAGCATTTT. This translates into CASSVADQPQHF.

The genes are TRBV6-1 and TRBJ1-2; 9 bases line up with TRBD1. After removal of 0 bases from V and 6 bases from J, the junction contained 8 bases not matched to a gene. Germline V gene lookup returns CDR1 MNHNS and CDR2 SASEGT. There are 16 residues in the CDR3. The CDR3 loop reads CASSEALGQGQNGYTF. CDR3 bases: TGTGCCAGCAGTGAAGCGCTGGGACAGGGTCAGAATGGCTACACCTTC.

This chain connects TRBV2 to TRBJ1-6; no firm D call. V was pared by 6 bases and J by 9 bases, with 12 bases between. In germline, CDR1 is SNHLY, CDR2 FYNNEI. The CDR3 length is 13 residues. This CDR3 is CASRVRAGSPLHF. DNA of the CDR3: TGTGCCAGCAGGGTTAGAGCAGGTTCACCCCTCCACTTT.

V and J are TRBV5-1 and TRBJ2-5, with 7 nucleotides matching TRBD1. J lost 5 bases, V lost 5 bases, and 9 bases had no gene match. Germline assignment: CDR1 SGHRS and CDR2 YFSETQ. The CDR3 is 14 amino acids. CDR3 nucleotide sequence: TGCGCCAGCAGGCTTCGAGGGGGCGCTGAGACCCAGTACTTC. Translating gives CASRLRGGAETQYF.

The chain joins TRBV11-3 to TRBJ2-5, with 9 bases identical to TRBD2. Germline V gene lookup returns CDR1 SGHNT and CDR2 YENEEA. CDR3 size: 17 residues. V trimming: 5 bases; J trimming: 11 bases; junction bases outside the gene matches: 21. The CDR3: CASSPYIARGGGREQYF. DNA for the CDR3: TGTGCCAGCAGCCCATATATTGCGCGGGGGGGCGGACGGGAGCAGTACTTC.

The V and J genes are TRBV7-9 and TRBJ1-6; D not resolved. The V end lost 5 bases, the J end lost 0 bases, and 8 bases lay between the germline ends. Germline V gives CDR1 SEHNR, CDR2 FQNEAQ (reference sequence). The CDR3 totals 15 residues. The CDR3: CASSPGDSYNSPLHF. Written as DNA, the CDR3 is TGTGCCAGCAGCCCCGGAGACTCCTATAATTCACCCCTCCACTTT.

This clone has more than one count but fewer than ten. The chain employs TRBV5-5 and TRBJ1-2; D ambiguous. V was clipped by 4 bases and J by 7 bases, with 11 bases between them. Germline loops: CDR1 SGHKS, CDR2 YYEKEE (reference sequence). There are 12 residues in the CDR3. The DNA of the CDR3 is TGTGCCAGCAGCCTCAATTCCGGTGGCTACACCTTC. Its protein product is CASSLNSGGYTF.

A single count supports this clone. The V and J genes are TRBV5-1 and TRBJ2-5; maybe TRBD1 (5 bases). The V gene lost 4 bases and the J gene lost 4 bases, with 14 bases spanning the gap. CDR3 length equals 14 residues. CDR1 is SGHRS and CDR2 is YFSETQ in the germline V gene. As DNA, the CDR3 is TGCGCCAGCAGCGCCTTGCTGGGGCCAGAGACCCAGTACTTC. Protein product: CASSALLGPETQYF.

DNA of the CDR3: TGTGCCAGCAGCCTACAGGGTATGGACACTGAAGCTTTCTTT. This encodes CASSLQGMDTEAFF. The chain recombines TRBV6-1 with TRBJ1-1; tentative D call: TRBD1 (6 bases). This CDR3 comprises 14 residues. V was pared by 6 bases and J by 3 bases, with 14 bases between. Looked up from germline, CDR1 is MNHNS and CDR2 is SASEGT.

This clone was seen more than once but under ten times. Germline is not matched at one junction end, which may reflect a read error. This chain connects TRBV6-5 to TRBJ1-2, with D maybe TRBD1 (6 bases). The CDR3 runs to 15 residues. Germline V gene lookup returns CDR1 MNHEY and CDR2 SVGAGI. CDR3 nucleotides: TGTGCCAGCAGTTCCGACCGCATTCCAGGGGTGAGCTACCCCTTC. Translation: CASSSDRIPGVSYPF.

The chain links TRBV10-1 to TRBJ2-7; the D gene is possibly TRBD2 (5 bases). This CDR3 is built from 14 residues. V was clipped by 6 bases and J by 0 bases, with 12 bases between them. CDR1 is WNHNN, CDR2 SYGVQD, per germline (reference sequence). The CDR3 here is CASSPTGSSYEQYF. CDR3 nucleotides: TGCGCCAGCAGCCCGACGGGAAGCTCCTACGAGCAGTACTTC.